This entry lists 28 T cell receptor beta chains sequenced from one sample in a study of shared clonotypes between healthy human individuals. The protocol was immunoSEQ multiplex PCR, while the TCRdb copy is restricted to in-frame clones and leaves out a portion. The sample yields 2 million to 2.5 million clones, more than 85% seen once. The material sequenced was naive CD4+ T cells from PBMCs. Subset meaning: CD45RA+ positively selected. These receptor sequences come from a man between 18 and 35 years old in good health. Some clones in this sample may be carry-over from other donors' samples.

This rearrangement joins TRBV28 to TRBJ1-4, with 7 nucleotides matching TRBD1. There are 15 residues in the CDR3. CDR1 MDHEN and CDR2 SYDVKM come from the germline V gene. V dropped 2 bases and J dropped 7; count of bases not matched to a gene: 7. As DNA, the CDR3 is TGTGCCAGCAGTTTAAGGTGGCAGGGGGGTGAAAAACTGTTTTTT. It specifies CASSLRWQGGEKLFF.

This rearrangement joins TRBV4-1 to TRBJ2-3; 8 nucleotides align to TRBD1. Germline V gives CDR1 MGHRA, CDR2 YSYEKL. The CDR3 has 15 amino acids. With V trimmed by 1 base and J by 2 bases, 2 bases remained unmatched. CDR3 region: CASSQGDRFTDTQYF. In DNA form, the CDR3 reads TGCGCCAGCAGCCAAGGGGACAGGTTCACAGATACGCAGTATTTT.

J is TRBJ2-3 and V is TRBV28, with D perhaps assigned TRBD1 or TRBD2 (5 bases each). The V end lost 3 bases, the J end lost 0 bases, and 10 bases lay between the germline ends. The CDR3 runs 15 residues. The germline CDR1 and CDR2 sequences are MDHEN and SYDVKM. The CDR3 DNA reads as TGTGCCAGCAGTTTGAGAGGGGTTAGCACAGATACGCAGTATTTT. Encoded protein: CASSLRGVSTDTQYF. The full variable domain, rest sourced from reference TRBV28 and TRBJ2-3, is DVKVTQSSRYLVKRTGEKVFLECVQDMDHENMFWYRQDPGLGLRLIYFSYDVKMKEKGDIPEGYSVSREKKERFSLILESASTNQTSMYLCASSLRGVSTDTQYFGPGTRLTVL.

Points on this clone: This may arise from a read error, as a much more abundant clone is one base away. Other DNA sequences in this sample translate to the same CDR3. The chain couples TRBV11-1 to TRBJ2-5; no definite D call. CDR1 and CDR2 from the germline V gene are SGHAT and FQDESV (reference sequence). V lost 1 base, J lost 5 bases, and 2 bases lay in between. This CDR3 is 11 amino acids long. This CDR3 is CASSLDETQYF. CDR3 nucleotides: TGTGCCAGCAGCTTAGACGAGACCCAGTACTTC.

This chain links TRBV7-9 with TRBJ1-1, with D perhaps matching TRBD1 (6 bases). Trimming cost V 1 base and J 8 bases, with 11 bases left between them. The CDR3 length is 13 residues. Germline loops: CDR1 SEHNR, CDR2 FQNEAQ (reference sequence). The CDR3 is CASSLGGGGEAFF. The CDR3 DNA is TGTGCCAGCAGCTTAGGAGGGGGGGGAGAAGCTTTCTTT.

The chain joins TRBV28 to TRBJ1-2, with D uncertain. This CDR3 has 18 amino acids. Germline V gene lookup returns CDR1 MDHEN and CDR2 SYDVKM. The V end lost 2 bases, the J end lost 7 bases, and 26 bases lay between the germline ends. Written as DNA, the CDR3 is TGTGCCAGCAGTTTAAACCATGTCTTAAGAGCATCCGGGCGTGGCTACACCTTC. This gives the protein CASSLNHVLRASGRGYTF.

The chain is built from TRBV9 and TRBJ2-7; D might be TRBD1 (6 bases). CDR1 and CDR2 from the germline V gene are SGDLS and YYNGEE. This CDR3 comprises 15 residues. V lost 4 bases and J 2 bases, leaving 16 bases between the germline ends. The DNA of the CDR3 is TGTGCCAGCAGCTCCTCGACAGGTCCCGCCTACGAGCAGTACTTC. Amino acid sequence: CASSSSTGPAYEQYF.

This chain uses TRBV11-2 with TRBJ2-3; 10 nucleotides line up with TRBD2. V gave up 2 bases and J gave up 1 base; unmatched junction bases: 3. There are 16 residues in the CDR3. Germline V gene lookup returns CDR1 SGHAT and CDR2 FQNNGV. The CDR3 is CASSLIAGGRTDTQYF. DNA for the CDR3: TGTGCCAGCAGCTTAATAGCGGGAGGCCGCACAGATACGCAGTATTTT.

This chain uses TRBV5-4 with TRBJ1-2; tentative D call: TRBD1 (5 bases). Per germline, CDR1 SGHNT and CDR2 YYREEE (reference sequence). The V end was cut by 4 bases, the J end by 8 bases, with 21 bases between. There are 15 residues in the CDR3. In nucleotides, the CDR3 is TGTGCCAGCAGCGAGGGCTCGCAGGGTCAGGACGGCTACACCTTC. This translates into CASSEGSQGQDGYTF.

V usage is TRBV7-9 and J usage is TRBJ2-5; unclear D gene. The CDR3 consists of 13 residues. With 2 bases removed from V and 1 base from J, the gap between germline ends came to 5 bases. Germline CDR1 is SEHNR and CDR2 is FQNEAQ (reference sequence). Here the CDR3 DNA reads TGTGCCAGCAGCTTATATCTCCAAGAGACCCAGTACTTC. Amino acid sequence: CASSLYLQETQYF.

The J gene is TRBJ2-1, the V gene TRBV7-3, with D maybe TRBD2 (7 bases). The CDR3 spans 22 residues. The germline CDR1 and CDR2 sequences are SGHTA and FQGTGA. Trimming removed 4 bases at V and 1 base at J, with 32 bases between. CDR3 sequence reads: CASSCSVPGSLRAGHSYNEQFF. As DNA, the CDR3 is TGTGCCAGCAGCTGTTCCGTTCCCGGGAGTCTTCGAGCGGGACATTCCTACAATGAGCAGTTCTTC.

Note on this clone: This CDR3 is also generated by other DNA sequences in the sample. This chain connects TRBV5-1 to TRBJ2-1; 10 bases are a match to TRBD2. The V and J ends lost 0 bases and 4 bases, in that order; junction bases with no gene match: 4. The CDR3 runs 16 residues. Germline V lookup: CDR1 SGHRS, CDR2 YFSETQ. The CDR3 DNA is TGCGCCAGCAGCTTGGTACTAGCGGGAACGTACAATGAGCAGTTCTTC. Its protein is CASSLVLAGTYNEQFF. The whole variable domain, remainder taken from reference TRBV5-1 and TRBJ2-1, is KAGVTQTPRYLIKTRGQQVTLSCSPISGHRSVSWYQQTPGQGLQFLFEYFSETQRNKGNFPGRFSGRQFSNSRSEMNVSTLELGDSALYLCASSLVLAGTYNEQFFGPGTRLTVL.

The V and J genes are TRBV15 and TRBJ1-3; no definite D call. CDR3 length: 12 residues. Trimming stripped 0 bases from V and 9 bases from J, with 6 bases between. CDR1 is LNHNV, CDR2 YYDKDF, per germline (reference sequence). CDR3 residues: CATSRDRATIYF. CDR3 nucleotides: TGTGCCACCAGCAGAGATCGGGCCACCATATATTTT.

The gene calls are TRBV28 and TRBJ2-7; the D is unclear. V was trimmed by 2 bases and J by 4 bases, leaving 12 bases between them. This CDR3 is built from 14 residues. Germline assignment: CDR1 MDHEN and CDR2 SYDVKM. The CDR3 DNA follows: TGTGCCAGCAGTTTAGGCACTCCGGTGTACGAGCAGTACTTC. Amino acid sequence: CASSLGTPVYEQYF.

For this clone: At the DNA level, this CDR3 is encoded by other sequences in the same sample as well. The chain joins TRBV9 to TRBJ2-1; D remains ambiguous. With 0 bases removed from V and 7 bases from J, the gap between germline ends came to 8 bases. The CDR3 runs to 13 residues. CDR1 SGDLS and CDR2 YYNGEE come from the germline V gene. CDR3 sequence (DNA): TGTGCCAGCAGCGTAGGGTTTTATAATGAGCAGTTCTTC. Its translation is CASSVGFYNEQFF.

The J gene is TRBJ2-7, the V gene TRBV10-3; perhaps TRBD1 as D (6 bases). From germline, CDR1 is ENHRY and CDR2 SYGVKD. The CDR3 covers 13 residues. Trimming cost V 9 bases and J 3 bases, with 15 bases left between them. CDR3 sequence (DNA): TGTGCCATGTCCCGGGACACCGGCTACGAGCAGTACTTC. It yields the protein CAMSRDTGYEQYF.

V is TRBV7-2 and J is TRBJ2-1, with D perhaps TRBD2 (5 bases). V dropped 5 bases and J dropped 10 bases, with 18 bases sitting between them. The CDR3 consists of 14 residues. In germline, CDR1 is SGHTA, CDR2 FQGNSA. The CDR3 DNA is TGTGCCAGCAGCAAACGGACTGTCCTCGGGGAGCAGTTCTTC. Its protein is CASSKRTVLGEQFF. Supplemented by reference TRBV7-2 and TRBJ2-1, the full variable domain reads GAGVSQSPSNKVTEKGKDVELRCDPISGHTALYWYRQSLGQGLEFLIYFQGNSAPDKSGLPSDRFSAERTGGSVSTLTIQRTQQEDSAVYLCASSKRTVLGEQFFGPGTRLTVL.

The chain employs TRBV11-3 and TRBJ2-1; tentatively, D is TRBD1 or TRBD2 (5 bases each). Per the germline V gene, CDR1 is SGHNT and CDR2 is YENEEA. Between the trimmed V and J ends, which lost 1 base and 0 bases, there was a span of 10 bases. This CDR3 spans 16 amino acids. CDR3 nucleotides: TGTGCCAGCAGCTTAGCCCATGGGGGCTCCTACAATGAGCAGTTCTTC. This sequence encodes CASSLAHGGSYNEQFF.

The chain employs TRBV15 and TRBJ2-3; no firm D call. From germline, CDR1 is LNHNV and CDR2 YYDKDF (reference sequence). The CDR3 sequence is 12 residues long. V dropped 2 bases and J dropped 6 bases, with 6 bases sitting between them. DNA of the CDR3: TGTGCCACCAGCAGAAATAGGGATACGCAGTATTTT. Encoded protein: CATSRNRDTQYF.

The rearrangement joins TRBV5-1 to TRBJ1-2; unclear D gene. Germline CDR1 reads SGHRS; CDR2 reads YFSETQ. The CDR3 loop spans 14 amino acids. Trimming cost V 4 bases and J 7 bases, with 17 bases left between them. DNA for the CDR3: TGCGCCAGCAGCCCCCCAGGCCAGATGGGTGGCTACACCTTC. Protein sequence: CASSPPGQMGGYTF. The complete variable domain, with remaining parts taken from reference TRBV5-1 and TRBJ1-2, reads KAGVTQTPRYLIKTRGQQVTLSCSPISGHRSVSWYQQTPGQGLQFLFEYFSETQRNKGNFPGRFSGRQFSNSRSEMNVSTLELGDSALYLCASSPPGQMGGYTFGSGTRLTVV.

The V call is TRBV4-3, the J call TRBJ2-3, with 7 bases that match TRBD2. Germline CDR1 LGHNA, CDR2 YSLEER. V lost 0 bases to trimming and J lost 6 bases; unmatched junction nucleotides: 3. This CDR3 has 14 residues. CDR3 sequence (DNA): TGCGCCAGCAGCCAAGACGGGAGGTTGGATACGCAGTATTTT. Translated: CASSQDGRLDTQYF.

This chain links TRBV28 with TRBJ2-2; TRBD1 matches 7 bases. CDR1 is MDHEN, CDR2 SYDVKM, per germline. This CDR3 region has 17 residues. Trimming took 3 bases from V and 1 from J; bases not matched to a gene: 8. Here the CDR3 reads CASSFLGYRGNTGELFF. Written as DNA, the CDR3 is TGTGCCAGCAGTTTCTTGGGGTACAGGGGGAACACCGGGGAGCTGTTTTTT.

Regarding this clone: The junction shows a germline mismatch at one end, possibly a read error. The chain links TRBV27 to TRBJ2-1; 8 bases align to TRBD2. The CDR3 is 16 residues long. In germline, CDR1 is MNHEY, CDR2 SMNVEV (reference sequence). CDR3 in DNA: TGTGCCAGCAGTTCCGTCTCAGCGGGAGAATCGGATGAGCATTTCTTC. Protein: CASSSVSAGESDEHFF.

The rearrangement joins TRBV27 to TRBJ2-1, with TRBD2 as a possible D gene (5 bases). CDR3 length equals 15 residues. The V gene's germline CDR1 is MNHEY and CDR2 SMNVEV (reference sequence). V shed 3 bases and J shed 4 bases, with 13 bases lying between them. CDR3 sequence: CASSLEDSQYNEQFF. CDR3 DNA sequence: TGTGCCAGCAGTTTGGAGGACTCTCAATACAATGAGCAGTTCTTC.

The chain uses TRBV5-3 and TRBJ2-1, with TRBD2 identical over 11 bases. TRBV5-3 is an ORF, and what it does is uncertain. The V and J ends lost 4 bases and 4 bases, in that order; junction bases with no gene match: 4. CDR3 length: 15 amino acids. The CDR3 sequence: CARSGGTSGYNEQFF. The DNA for the CDR3 is TGTGCCAGAAGCGGCGGGACTAGCGGTTACAATGAGCAGTTCTTC.

Only one count was recorded for this clone. The rearrangement links TRBV28 to TRBJ2-7; 7 bases fit TRBD2. Germline trimming cut 6 bases from V and 0 bases from J; bases unmatched to any gene: 8. The CDR3 has 15 residues. Germline V lookup: CDR1 MDHEN, CDR2 SYDVKM. For the CDR3, the DNA is TGTGCCAGCAGCCCCGGGGGGTCATACTCCTACGAGCAGTACTTC. Translation: CASSPGGSYSYEQYF.

This chain links TRBV9 with TRBJ1-2, with D possibly matching TRBD1 (6 bases). Trimming cost V 2 bases and J 2 bases, with 13 bases left between them. Germline V gene sequence: CDR1 SGDLS, CDR2 YYNGEE. This CDR3 has 15 amino acids. In DNA form, the CDR3 reads TGTGCCAGCAGCGTCCAGGGGAGGGGGAACTATGGCTACACCTTC. Translation: CASSVQGRGNYGYTF.

The chain couples TRBV10-3 to TRBJ2-7, with 9 bases fitting TRBD1. Germline CDR1 and CDR2: ENHRY and SYGVKD. The J segment lost 1 base and the V segment lost 4 bases, leaving 14 bases of the junction unmatched. The CDR3 is 18 amino acids. The CDR3 here is CAISGPPQGARMSYEQYF. CDR3 sequence (DNA): TGTGCCATCAGTGGACCACCACAGGGGGCACGGATGTCCTACGAGCAGTACTTC.